This T cell receptor beta chain was obtained from a study of blood T cell repertoires in COVID-19 (dated by TCRdb to 2019 to 2021). At the level of the whole study: Samples from collaborators originated in the United States, Italy and Spain and spanned both the acute and convalescent phases of COVID-19. The material from the prospective study consisted of cDNA or gDNA derived from T cells, B-cell-depleted T cells, or PBMCs. Deeply sampled blood TCRbeta repertoires from subjects exposed to, actively infected with, or recovered from COVID-19 were included in the dataset. The repertoires were released in a freely available public database meant as a resource for research on the immune response to SARS-CoV-2. The samples were drawn from the first 160 participants of the ongoing ImmuneRACE study and from over 950 subjects provided by 6 global collaborators. A de-identified subject ID, COVID-19 status, age in years and sex were almost always included in the sample metadata. Where HLA class I and class II types were available, the types were taken from metadata supplied by the sample provider, not from assay-based typing. Study-wide findings and limitations: The amount of clinical and demographic metadata varied by source and participant and was provided uncurated.

The collaborating institutions used their own protocols to collect whole blood in K2EDTA tubes. Collaborator samples were shipped for TCRbeta analysis as frozen whole blood, isolated PBMCs, or DNA extracted from either sample type. Concerning this clone itself: Which antigen it targets is not known. No base quality information exists; no much larger clone differs at one position.

The immunoSEQ Assay, a bias-controlled multiplex PCR, was used to amplify TCRbeta CDR3 regions from genomic DNA. Processing in the source paper ran as follows. Within the assay, amplification of reference gene primers was used to estimate how many nucleated cells each sample contained. To quantify the absolute abundance of each unique TCRbeta CDR3 rearrangement, sequence reads were collapsed and filtered. For each sample, productive Simpson clonality was calculated as the square root of Simpson's diversity index across productive rearrangements. The table was pulled from immuneACCESS by TCRdb, which kept in-frame rearrangements only. Such tables lose some clones; where checked, under half of the loss comes from unresolved V genes, and the rest has no known cause. V and J calls and clone size are as listed in that table; D and trimming were resolved from the DNA. In all, the sample holds over 250,000 clones, and roughly 85% of those were seen once. Roughly 15% of the sample lies in the top ten.

Relative to germline, V is 6 bases shorter and J is 0 bases shorter, with 17 bases between their ends. Including the terminal cysteine and phenylalanine, the CDR3 comprises 16 residues. Here the CDR3 DNA is all that survives: 48 bases in frame from base 1. The germline V gene encodes CDR1 SNHLY and CDR2 FYNNEI. The TCR originated in a human donor in a cohort sampled during active COVID-19. The specimen sequenced was peripheral blood. The chain is assembled from TRBV2 and TRBJ1-2, and TRBD1 may be the D gene, going by 5 matching bases. CDR3 loop: CASSGRDSRANYGYTF. The nucleotide sequence reads as follows: TGTGCCAGCAGCGGAAGGGACTCCAGAGCTAACTATGGCTACACCTTC. Beyond the CDR3, the reference TRBV2 and TRBJ1-2 genes provide the residues; the full variable domain reads: EPEVTQTPSHQVTQMGQEVILRCVPISNHLYFYWYRQILGQKVEFLVSFYNNEISEKSEIFDDQFSVERPDGSNFTLKIRSTKLEDSAMYFCASSGRDSRANYGYTFGSGTRLTVV.